This TCR beta chain was profiled in a study of cytomegalovirus exposure and HLA in healthy donors. A multiplex PCR was run with 60 Vbeta primers and 13 Jbeta primers. TCRdb keeps only in-frame clones here, not all; method: immunoSEQ multiplex PCR. The sample includes some 200,000 clones, 75% to 85% of them seen just once. The TCR comes from a boy younger than 18 in good health and CMV-seronegative. The sequencing input was PBMCs.

CDR3 in DNA: TGCGCCAGCAGCCGGGGTGGACAGGGGTCGACGACTGAAGCTTTCTTT. It yields the protein CASSRGGQGSTTEAFF. The genes are TRBV5-1 and TRBJ1-1; the match to TRBD1 covers 9 bases. Germline V CDR1 and CDR2: SGHRS, YFSETQ. The CDR3 runs to 16 residues. Trimming removed 4 bases from V and 5 bases from J; junction bases left unmatched: 12. The full variable domain, with the rest looked up from reference TRBV5-1 and TRBJ1-1, is KAGVTQTPRYLIKTRGQQVTLSCSPISGHRSVSWYQQTPGQGLQFLFEYFSETQRNKGNFPGRFSGRQFSNSRSEMNVSTLELGDSALYLCASSRGGQGSTTEAFFGQGTRLTVV.